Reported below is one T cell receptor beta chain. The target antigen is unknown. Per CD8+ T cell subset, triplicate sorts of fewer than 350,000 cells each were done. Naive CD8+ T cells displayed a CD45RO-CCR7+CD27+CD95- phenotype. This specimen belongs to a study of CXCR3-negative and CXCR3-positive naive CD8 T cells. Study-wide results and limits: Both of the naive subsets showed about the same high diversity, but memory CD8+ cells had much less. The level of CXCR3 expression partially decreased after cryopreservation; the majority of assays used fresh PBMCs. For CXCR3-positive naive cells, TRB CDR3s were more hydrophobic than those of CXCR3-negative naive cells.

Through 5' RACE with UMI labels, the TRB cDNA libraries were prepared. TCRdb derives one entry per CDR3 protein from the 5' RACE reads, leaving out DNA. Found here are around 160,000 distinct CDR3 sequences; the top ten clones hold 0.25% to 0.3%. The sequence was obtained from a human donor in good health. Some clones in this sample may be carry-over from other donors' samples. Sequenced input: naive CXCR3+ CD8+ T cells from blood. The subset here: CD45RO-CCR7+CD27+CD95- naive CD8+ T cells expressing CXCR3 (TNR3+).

The CDR3: CASSEATSGNEQFF. The chain couples TRBV2 to TRBJ2-1; TCRdb's D call, TRBD2, is unchecked because there is no DNA. The germline V gene has CDR1 SNHLY and CDR2 FYNNEI. CDR3 length equals 14 residues.